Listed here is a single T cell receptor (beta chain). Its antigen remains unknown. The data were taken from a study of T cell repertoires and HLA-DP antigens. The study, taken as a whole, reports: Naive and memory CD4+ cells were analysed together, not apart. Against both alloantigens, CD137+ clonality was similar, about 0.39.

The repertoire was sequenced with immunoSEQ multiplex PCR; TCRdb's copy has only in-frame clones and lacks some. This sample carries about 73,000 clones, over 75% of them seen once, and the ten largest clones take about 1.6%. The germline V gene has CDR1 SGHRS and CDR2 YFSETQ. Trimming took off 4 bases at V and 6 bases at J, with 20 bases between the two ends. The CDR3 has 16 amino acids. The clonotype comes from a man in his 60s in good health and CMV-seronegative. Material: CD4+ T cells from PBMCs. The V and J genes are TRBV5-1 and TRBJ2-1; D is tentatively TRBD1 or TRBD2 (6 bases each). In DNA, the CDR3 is TGCGCCAGCAGCCCGCGCGGGATGGTAGGGGGCAATGAGCAGTTCTTC. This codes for CASSPRGMVGGNEQFF.